The TCR beta chain described here comes from a study of blood T cell repertoires in COVID-19. Looking at the study overall: Each recovered donor of Cohort 3 presented with two negative PCRs, clearance, or symptom resolution.

As processed by the authors: Amplification of reference gene primers provided the estimated nucleated cell counts. Produced via immunoSEQ multiplex PCR; TCRdb's table is partial and in-frame only. That table is the source of V, J and clone size, and D and trimming were worked out from the DNA. The data contain 200,000 or so clones, around 87% of them singletons. Trimming left V 7 bases short and J 7 bases short, with 17 bases between. The germline V gene has CDR1 ENHRY and CDR2 SYGVKD. The CDR3 covers 13 residues. This sequence joins TRBV10-3 and TRBJ2-7; D is perhaps TRBD2 (6 bases). Sequenced input: PBMCs or T cells enriched from blood (not recorded which). The receptor's source is a man under 40 in a cohort exposed to, infected with or recovered from COVID-19 (not recorded which). For the CDR3, the DNA is TGTGCCATCAACTTGGGGGGATCGGGGGAGCAGTACTTC. Translated: CAINLGGSGEQYF.